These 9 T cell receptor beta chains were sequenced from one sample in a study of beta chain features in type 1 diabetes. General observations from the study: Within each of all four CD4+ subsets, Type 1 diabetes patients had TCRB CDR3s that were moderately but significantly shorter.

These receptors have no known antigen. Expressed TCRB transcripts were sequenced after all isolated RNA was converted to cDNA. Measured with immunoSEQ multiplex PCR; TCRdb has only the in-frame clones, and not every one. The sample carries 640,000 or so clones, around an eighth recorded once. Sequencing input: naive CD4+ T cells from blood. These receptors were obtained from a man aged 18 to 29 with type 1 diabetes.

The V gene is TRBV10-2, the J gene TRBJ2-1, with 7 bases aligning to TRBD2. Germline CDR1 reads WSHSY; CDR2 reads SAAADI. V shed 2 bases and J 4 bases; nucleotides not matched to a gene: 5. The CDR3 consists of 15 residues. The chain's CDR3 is CASSEGTNPYNEQFF. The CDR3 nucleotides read TGCGCCAGCAGTGAGGGGACTAACCCTTACAATGAGCAGTTCTTC.

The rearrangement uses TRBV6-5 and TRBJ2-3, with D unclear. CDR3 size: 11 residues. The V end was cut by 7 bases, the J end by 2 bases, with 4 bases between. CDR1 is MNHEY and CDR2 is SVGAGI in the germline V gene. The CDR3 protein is CASTHTDTQYF. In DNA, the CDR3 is TGTGCCAGCACCCACACAGATACGCAGTATTTT.

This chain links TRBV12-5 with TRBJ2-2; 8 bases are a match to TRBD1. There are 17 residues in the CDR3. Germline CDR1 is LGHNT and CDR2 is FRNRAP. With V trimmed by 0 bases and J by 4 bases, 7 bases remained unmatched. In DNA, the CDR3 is TGTGCTAGTGGTTTGGTACTCTCCAGGGGGCTCACCGGGGAGCTGTTTTTT. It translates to CASGLVLSRGLTGELFF.

In DNA, the CDR3 is TGTGCCAGCACCTCCGGGACCCTCTACGAGCAGTACTTC. Translated, it gives CASTSGTLYEQYF. The genes are TRBV28 and TRBJ2-7; D could derive from TRBD1 or TRBD2 (5 bases each). The V end was cut by 7 bases, the J end by 3 bases, with 13 bases between. CDR1 MDHEN and CDR2 SYDVKM come from the germline V gene. The CDR3 is 13 residues long.

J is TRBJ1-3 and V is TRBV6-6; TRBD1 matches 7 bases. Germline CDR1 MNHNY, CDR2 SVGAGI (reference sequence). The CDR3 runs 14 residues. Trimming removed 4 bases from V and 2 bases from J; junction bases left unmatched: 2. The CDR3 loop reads CASSFGQAGNTIYF. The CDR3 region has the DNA TGTGCCAGCAGTTTCGGACAGGCTGGAAACACCATATATTTT.

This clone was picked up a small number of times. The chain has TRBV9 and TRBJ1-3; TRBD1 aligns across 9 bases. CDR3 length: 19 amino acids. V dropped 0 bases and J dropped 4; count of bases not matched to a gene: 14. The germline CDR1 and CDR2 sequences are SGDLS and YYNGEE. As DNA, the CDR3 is TGTGCCAGCAGCGTAGCTAAGGGACAGGGCATTTCGCGGGGAAACACCATATATTTT. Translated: CASSVAKGQGISRGNTIYF.

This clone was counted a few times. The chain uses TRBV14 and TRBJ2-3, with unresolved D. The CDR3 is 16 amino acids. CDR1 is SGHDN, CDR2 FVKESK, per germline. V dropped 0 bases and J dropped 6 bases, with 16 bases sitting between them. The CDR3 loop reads CASSQDTRVVRDTQYF. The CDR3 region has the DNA TGTGCCAGCAGCCAAGATACAAGGGTCGTAAGGGATACGCAGTATTTT.

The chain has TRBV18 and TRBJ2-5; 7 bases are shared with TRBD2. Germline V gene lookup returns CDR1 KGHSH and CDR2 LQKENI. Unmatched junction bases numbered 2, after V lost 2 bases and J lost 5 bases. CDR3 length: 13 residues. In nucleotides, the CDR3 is TGTGCCAGCTCACCAGGGAGGGACGAGACCCAGTACTTC. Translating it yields CASSPGRDETQYF.

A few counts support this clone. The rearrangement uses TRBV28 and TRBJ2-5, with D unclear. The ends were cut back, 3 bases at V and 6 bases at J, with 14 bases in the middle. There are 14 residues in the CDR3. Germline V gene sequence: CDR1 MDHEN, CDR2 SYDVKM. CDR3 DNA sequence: TGTGCCAGCAGTTTTGGACCCAGTACCCAGACCCAGTACTTC. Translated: CASSFGPSTQTQYF.